This record covers a single TCR beta chain. Its antigen is as yet unknown. The healthy adult donors were HIV-negative and reported no recent acute infections or vaccinations. The source of the sample is a study of shared clonotypes between healthy human individuals. Profiled with immunoSEQ multiplex PCR; TCRdb holds only in-frame clones, not every one. The table records under 2,500,000 clones, 90% to 97% of them present only once. The ends were cut back, 2 bases at V and 1 base at J, with 6 bases in the middle. CDR1 and CDR2 (germline): MDHEN, SYDVKM. The CDR3 consists of 14 residues. Study results and caveats: In general, naive subsets displayed greater estimated richness than memory subsets did.

Source material: naive CD4+ T cells sorted from blood. Specified subset: CD45RA+ positively selected. The source is a man younger than 35 in good health. V is TRBV28 and J is TRBJ1-3; the D is unclear. This CDR3 is CASSLTASGNTIYF. The CDR3 region has the DNA TGTGCCAGCAGTTTAACAGCTTCTGGAAACACCATATATTTT. Full variable domain (missing parts from reference TRBV28 and TRBJ1-3): DVKVTQSSRYLVKRTGEKVFLECVQDMDHENMFWYRQDPGLGLRLIYFSYDVKMKEKGDIPEGYSVSREKKERFSLILESASTNQTSMYLCASSLTASGNTIYFGEGSWLTVV.